The clone carrying this T cell receptor (beta chain) occurred a few times. Its cognate antigen is unknown. The sample comes from a study of glioma-infiltrating T cells. Findings and limits, study-wide: Tissue-blood divergence was below expectation in non-neoplastic patients, above in gliomas. Tissue and blood shared very few CDR3 sequences.

The CDR3 has 13 residues. Germline V gives CDR1 MDHEN, CDR2 SYDVKM. Trimming took off 2 bases at V and 3 bases at J, with 4 bases between the two ends. TCR alpha and beta CDR3 regions were amplified from RNA using iRepertoire nested multiplex PCR. For one-step reverse transcription and amplification, about 90-400 ng of tissue mRNA or PBMC total RNA was used. TCRdb analysed the multiplex PCR reads with MiXCR anew, one entry per CDR3 protein. The data show about 140,000 distinct CDR3 sequences, about two fifths seen once. The receptor was derived from a human donor with low-grade glioma or glioblastoma, undergoing nonglioma brain surgery, or in good health (not recorded which). The sequencing input was glioma tissue, nonneoplastic brain tissue, or PBMCs (not recorded which). This chain links TRBV28 with TRBJ2-2; D remains unclear. The CDR3 DNA is TGTGCCAGCAGTTTAACATACACCGGGGAGCTGTTTTTT. Translated: CASSLTYTGELFF.